This is a list of T cell receptor beta chains from one sample in a study of response to subunit inactivated influenza vaccine. TCRdb redid the calling of the RT-PCR reads with MiXCR, one entry per CDR3 protein. The sample shows under 550,000 distinct CDR3 sequences, about 7.2% of them seen only once. Source: PBMCs from blood, taken about 24 months after vaccination. The receptor set was obtained from a man aged 45 to 70 who received an inactivated influenza vaccine. CDR3s include the opening cysteine and the closing phenylalanine or tryptophan. D genes are given only for firm matches. Not all rows give a size; the values are once, few, many and, for expanded clones, a class.

size: many; D: NA; V: TRBV7-2; J: TRBJ2-1; DNA: TGTGCCAGCAGCTTACAGGGACTCGTGCGTAACAATGAGCAGTTCTTC; CDR3: CASSLQGLVRNNEQFF
size: many; D: TRBD1; V: TRBV12-3/TRBV12-4; J: TRBJ2-7; DNA: TGTGCCAGCAGTCCTACAGGGGGCTACGAGCAGTACTTC; CDR3: CASSPTGGYEQYF
size: many; D: NA; V: TRBV5-1; J: TRBJ2-7; DNA: TGCGCCAGCAGCACGGGAGGCAGGGGAACAGGCGAGCAGTACTTC; CDR3: CASSTGGRGTGEQYF
size: NA; D: NA; V: TRBV7-2; J: TRBJ2-7; DNA: TGTGCCAGCAGCCCCGGGGGGCTGGAGCAGTACTTC; CDR3: CASSPGGLEQYF
size: few; D: NA; V: TRBV20-1; J: TRBJ2-7; DNA: TGCAGTGCTAGGGCGACCCCAGAGCAGTACTTC; CDR3: CSARATPEQYF
size: NA; D: NA; V: TRBV20-1; J: TRBJ2-1; DNA: TGCAGTGCCGCGTGGGGGAGCTCCTACAATGAGCAGTTCTTC; CDR3: CSAAWGSSYNEQFF
size: few; D: TRBD1; V: TRBV5-5; J: TRBJ2-6; DNA: TGTGCCAGCAGCCCAAATGGACAGGGTTCCGGGGCCAACGTCCTGACTTTC; CDR3: CASSPNGQGSGANVLTF
size: many; D: NA; V: TRBV5-4; J: TRBJ1-4; DNA: TGTGCCAGCAGCCCCGGGATCACTAATGAAAAACTGTTTTTT; CDR3: CASSPGITNEKLFF
size: NA; D: NA; V: TRBV20-1; J: TRBJ2-6; DNA: TGCTGTGCTGGGGGATTAGGGAGCTCTGGGGCCAACGTCCTGACTTTC; CDR3: CCAGGLGSSGANVLTF
size: many; D: NA; V: TRBV20-1; J: TRBJ2-4; DNA: TGCAGTGCTACCAGACAGGTCCTACCTCCAGACATTCAGTACTTC; CDR3: CSATRQVLPPDIQYF
size: many; D: NA; V: TRBV5-1; J: TRBJ2-4; DNA: TGCGCCAGCAGCCACGCGCCAGGAGTCGAGAACATTCAGTACTTC; CDR3: CASSHAPGVENIQYF
size: many; D: NA; V: TRBV15; J: TRBJ2-3; DNA: TGTGCCACCAGCAGAGATACTTACTCCCGTAGGCAGTATTTT; CDR3: CATSRDTYSRRQYF
size: many; D: NA; V: TRBV5-1; J: TRBJ2-1; DNA: TGCGCCAGCAGCCTTATCCAAGACAGCTACAATGAGCAGTTCTTC; CDR3: CASSLIQDSYNEQFF
size: many; D: NA; V: TRBV5-1; J: TRBJ2-1; DNA: TGCGCCAGCAGCCAACAGGAGGCCAGCTCCTACAATGAGCAGTTCTTC; CDR3: CASSQQEASSYNEQFF
size: NA; D: TRBD1; V: TRBV7-2; J: TRBJ1-6; DNA: TGTGCCAGCAGCCAACAAAGGGGACAGGGAGGGAATTCACCCCTCCACTTT; CDR3: CASSQQRGQGGNSPLHF
size: NA; D: NA; V: TRBV7-2; J: TRBJ2-3; DNA: TGTGCCAGCAGCAAACAGGGTGGCGGGCCAGATACGCAGTATTTT; CDR3: CASSKQGGGPDTQYF
size: few; D: TRBD2; V: TRBV12-3/TRBV12-4; J: TRBJ2-2; DNA: TGTGCCAGCAGTTTAGTAATACCGGGACTAGCGACCGGGGAGCTGTTTTTT; CDR3: CASSLVIPGLATGELFF
size: NA; D: NA; V: TRBV12-3/TRBV12-4; J: TRBJ2-3; DNA: TGTGCCAGCAGTTTATGGGGGCCCACAGATACGCAGTATTTT; CDR3: CASSLWGPTDTQYF
size: few; D: TRBD1; V: TRBV12-3/TRBV12-4; J: TRBJ1-5; DNA: TGTGCCAGCAGTTTAACCAGGGGGAGCAATCAGCCCCAGCATTTT; CDR3: CASSLTRGSNQPQHF
size: NA; D: TRBD2; V: TRBV7-3; J: TRBJ2-5; DNA: TGTGCCAGCAGCATAGCGGGGGGGGAGACCCAGTACTTC; CDR3: CASSIAGGETQYF
size: few; D: TRBD2; V: TRBV28; J: TRBJ2-1; DNA: TGTGCCAGCAGTTACCCTCCTCAGCGGGGAACAATAAATGAGCAGTTCTTC; CDR3: CASSYPPQRGTINEQFF
size: few; D: NA; V: TRBV7-2; J: TRBJ2-3; DNA: TGTGCCAGCAGCTTAGGTGACGGGAAGGCAGATACGCAGTATTTT; CDR3: CASSLGDGKADTQYF
size: NA; D: NA; V: TRBV2; J: TRBJ2-3; DNA: TGTGCCTGCAGTTTAAGACCCAAGGTCCAAAGCACAGATACGCAGTATTTT; CDR3: CACSLRPKVQSTDTQYF
size: NA; D: TRBD1; V: TRBV6-5; J: TRBJ1-3; DNA: TGTGCCAGCAGTTACCACGGACAGGCCATCTCTGGAAACACCATATATTTT; CDR3: CASSYHGQAISGNTIYF
size: few; D: NA; V: TRBV28; J: TRBJ2-5; DNA: TGTGCCAGCAGTTCGGGAGAGGTTAGGACCCAGTACTTC; CDR3: CASSSGEVRTQYF
size: NA; D: NA; V: TRBV12-3/TRBV12-4; J: TRBJ2-7; DNA: TGTGCCAGCAACTCAGGGTACGAGCAGTACTTC; CDR3: CASNSGYEQYF
size: NA; D: NA; V: TRBV18; J: TRBJ1-6; DNA: TGTGCCAGCTCACCACCGGTCGGTCAGAGCTCCTATAATTCACCCCTCCACTTT; CDR3: CASSPPVGQSSYNSPLHF
size: NA; D: TRBD2; V: TRBV28; J: TRBJ2-3; DNA: TGTGCCAGCAGTTTATCCCCTCAAGCGGGGGCGGTGAGTGGGCAGTATTTT; CDR3: CASSLSPQAGAVSGQYF
size: many; D: NA; V: TRBV6-4; J: TRBJ2-1; DNA: TGTGCCAGCAGTGACGCCCCTGAGAATGAGCAGTTCTTC; CDR3: CASSDAPENEQFF
size: few; D: NA; V: TRBV20-1; J: TRBJ2-2; DNA: TGCAGTGCTCCACTAGAAAACACCGGGGAGCTGTTTTTT; CDR3: CSAPLENTGELFF
size: few; D: TRBD2; V: TRBV20-1; J: TRBJ2-1; DNA: TGCAGTGCTAAAACTAGCGGGAGTTACAATGAGCAGTTCTTC; CDR3: CSAKTSGSYNEQFF
size: few; D: NA; V: TRBV3-1; J: TRBJ2-3; DNA: TGTGCCAGCAGCCAAGACGCTATGAGCACAGATACGCAGTATTTT; CDR3: CASSQDAMSTDTQYF
size: NA; D: TRBD1; V: TRBV5-6; J: TRBJ1-4; DNA: TGTGCCAGCAGCATTGGGGGACAGGGCTTTGTTATTGAAAAACTGTTTTTT; CDR3: CASSIGGQGFVIEKLFF
size: NA; D: TRBD1; V: TRBV5-5; J: TRBJ2-5; DNA: TGTGCCAGCAGCTCTATCGGGACAGGGCGCGAGACCCAGTACTTC; CDR3: CASSSIGTGRETQYF
size: NA; D: TRBD1; V: TRBV6-1; J: TRBJ2-7; DNA: TGTGCCAGCAGTGAAGCGGGTTGGGACAGTTCCTACGAGCAGTACTTC; CDR3: CASSEAGWDSSYEQYF
size: few; D: NA; V: TRBV19; J: TRBJ2-3; DNA: TGTGCCAGTAGTATGAGGTCCCAACTCGGGGGCACAGATACGCAGTATTTT; CDR3: CASSMRSQLGGTDTQYF
size: NA; D: NA; V: TRBV20-1; J: TRBJ1-1; DNA: TGCAGTGCTAGCGGGGCGATGAACACTGAAGCTTTCTTT; CDR3: CSASGAMNTEAFF
size: many; D: NA; V: TRBV11-2; J: TRBJ2-3; DNA: TGTGCCAGCAGCTTAGAAGGTTCTCGTGTACAGAATACGCAGTATTTT; CDR3: CASSLEGSRVQNTQYF
size: few; D: TRBD1; V: TRBV5-1; J: TRBJ2-1; DNA: TGCGCCAGCAGCTTTGGGGACAGGAGCAATGAGCAGTTCTTC; CDR3: CASSFGDRSNEQFF
size: few; D: NA; V: TRBV20-1; J: TRBJ1-2; DNA: TGCAGTGCTAGATTCCAGGCAGGCTACACCTTC; CDR3: CSARFQAGYTF